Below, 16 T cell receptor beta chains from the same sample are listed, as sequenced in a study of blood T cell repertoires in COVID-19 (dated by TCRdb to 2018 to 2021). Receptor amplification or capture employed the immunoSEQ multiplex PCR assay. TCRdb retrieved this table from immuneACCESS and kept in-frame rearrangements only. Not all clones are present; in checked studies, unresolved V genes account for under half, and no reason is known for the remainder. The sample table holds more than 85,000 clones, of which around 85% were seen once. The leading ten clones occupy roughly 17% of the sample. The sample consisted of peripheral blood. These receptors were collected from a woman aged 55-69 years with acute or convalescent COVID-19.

In DNA, the CDR3 is TGTGCCAGCAGCGTAGATTGGGGGGCAGATACGCAGTATTTT. Translating it yields CASSVDWGADTQYF. V and J are TRBV9 and TRBJ2-3; D may be TRBD2 (6 bases). This CDR3 is built from 14 residues. The V gene's germline CDR1 is SGDLS and CDR2 YYNGEE. V lost 0 bases, J lost 4 bases, and 9 bases lay in between.

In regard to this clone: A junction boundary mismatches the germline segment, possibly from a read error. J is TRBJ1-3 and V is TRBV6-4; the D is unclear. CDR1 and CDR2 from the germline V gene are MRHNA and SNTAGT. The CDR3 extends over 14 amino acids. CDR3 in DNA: TGTGCCGAGTCCTCGGGAGGCTCTGGAAACGCCATATATTTT. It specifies CAESSGGSGNAIYF.

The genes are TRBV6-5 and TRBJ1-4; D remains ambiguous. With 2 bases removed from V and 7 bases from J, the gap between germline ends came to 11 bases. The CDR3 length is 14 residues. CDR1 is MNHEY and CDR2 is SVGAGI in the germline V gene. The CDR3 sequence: CASSYVALREKLFF. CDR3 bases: TGTGCCAGCAGTTACGTTGCTCTACGTGAAAAACTGTTTTTT.

The CDR3 spells CASSQDMTAYGYTF. The DNA of the CDR3 is TGCGCCAGCAGCCAAGATATGACAGCTTATGGCTACACCTTC. The chain is built from TRBV4-1 and TRBJ1-2, with a possible D match to TRBD1 (5 bases). Germline V CDR1 and CDR2: MGHRA, YSYEKL. The CDR3 loop spans 14 amino acids. V was trimmed by 0 bases and J by 5 bases, leaving 10 bases between them.

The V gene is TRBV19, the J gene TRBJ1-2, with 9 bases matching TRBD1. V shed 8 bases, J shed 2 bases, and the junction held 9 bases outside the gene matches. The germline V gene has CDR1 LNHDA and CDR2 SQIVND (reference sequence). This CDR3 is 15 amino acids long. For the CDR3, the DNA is TGTGCCAGTTTAAAACCGGGACAGGGAAACTATGGCTACACCTTC. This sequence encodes CASLKPGQGNYGYTF.

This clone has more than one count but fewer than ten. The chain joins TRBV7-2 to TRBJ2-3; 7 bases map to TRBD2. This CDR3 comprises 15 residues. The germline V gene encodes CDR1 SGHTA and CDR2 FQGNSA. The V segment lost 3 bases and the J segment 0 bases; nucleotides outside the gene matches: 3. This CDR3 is CASSLTSPSTDTQYF. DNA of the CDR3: TGTGCCAGCAGCTTGACTAGCCCTAGCACAGATACGCAGTATTTT.

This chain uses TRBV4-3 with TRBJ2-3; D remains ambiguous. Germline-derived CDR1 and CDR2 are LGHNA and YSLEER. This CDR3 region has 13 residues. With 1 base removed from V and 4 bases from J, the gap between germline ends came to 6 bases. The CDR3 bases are TGCGCCAGCAGCCAAGGTCTACCAGATACGCAGTATTTT. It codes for CASSQGLPDTQYF.

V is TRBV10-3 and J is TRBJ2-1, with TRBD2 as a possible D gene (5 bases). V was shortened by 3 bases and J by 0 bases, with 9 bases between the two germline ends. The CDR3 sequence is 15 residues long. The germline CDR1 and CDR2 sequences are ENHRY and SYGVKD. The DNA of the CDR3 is TGTGCCATCAGTGATGGGAGCGTCTCCTACAATGAGCAGTTCTTC. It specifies CAISDGSVSYNEQFF.

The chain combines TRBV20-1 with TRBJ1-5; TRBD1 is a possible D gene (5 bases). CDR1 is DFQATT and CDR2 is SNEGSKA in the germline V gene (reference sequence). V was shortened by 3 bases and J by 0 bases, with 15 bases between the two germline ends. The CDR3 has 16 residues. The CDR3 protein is CSASSGGRYSNQPQHF. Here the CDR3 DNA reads TGCAGTGCTAGTTCGGGGGGAAGATATAGCAATCAGCCCCAGCATTTT.

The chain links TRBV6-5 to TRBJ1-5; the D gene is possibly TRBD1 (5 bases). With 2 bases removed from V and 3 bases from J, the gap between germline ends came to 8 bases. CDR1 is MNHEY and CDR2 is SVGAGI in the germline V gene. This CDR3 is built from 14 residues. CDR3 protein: CASSYGGSNQPQHF. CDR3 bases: TGTGCCAGCAGTTACGGGGGGTCCAATCAGCCCCAGCATTTT.

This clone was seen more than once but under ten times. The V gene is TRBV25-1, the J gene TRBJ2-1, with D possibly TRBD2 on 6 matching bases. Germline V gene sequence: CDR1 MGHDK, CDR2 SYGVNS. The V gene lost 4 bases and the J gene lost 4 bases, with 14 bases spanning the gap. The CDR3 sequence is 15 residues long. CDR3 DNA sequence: TGTGCCAGCAGTGCGCTTGGCGGGACTTACAATGAGCAGTTCTTC. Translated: CASSALGGTYNEQFF. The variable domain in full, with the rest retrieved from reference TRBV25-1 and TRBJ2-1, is EADIYQTPRYLVIGTGKKITLECSQTMGHDKMYWYQQDPGMELHLIHYSYGVNSTEKGDLSSESTVSRIRTEHFPLTLESARPSHTSQYLCASSALGGTYNEQFFGPGTRLTVL.

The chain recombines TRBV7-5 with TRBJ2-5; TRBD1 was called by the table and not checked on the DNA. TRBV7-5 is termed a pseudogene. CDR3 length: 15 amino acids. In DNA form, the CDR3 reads TGTGCCAGAAGCGGAGGCCGGACAGGACAAGAGACCCAGTACTTC. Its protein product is CARSGGRTGQETQYF.

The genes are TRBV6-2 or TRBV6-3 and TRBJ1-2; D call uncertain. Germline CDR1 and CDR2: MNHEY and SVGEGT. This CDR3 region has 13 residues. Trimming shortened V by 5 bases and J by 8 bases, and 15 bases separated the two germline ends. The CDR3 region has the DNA TGTGCCAGCAGTAACCTCCGAGGGCAGGGCTACACCTTC. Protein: CASSNLRGQGYTF.

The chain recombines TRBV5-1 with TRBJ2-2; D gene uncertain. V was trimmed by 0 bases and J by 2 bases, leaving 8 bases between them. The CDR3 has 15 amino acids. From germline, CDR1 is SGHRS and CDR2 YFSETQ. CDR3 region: CASSLGAQNTGELFF. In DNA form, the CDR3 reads TGCGCCAGCAGCTTGGGGGCCCAAAACACCGGGGAGCTGTTTTTT. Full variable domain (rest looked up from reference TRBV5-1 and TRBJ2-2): KAGVTQTPRYLIKTRGQQVTLSCSPISGHRSVSWYQQTPGQGLQFLFEYFSETQRNKGNFPGRFSGRQFSNSRSEMNVSTLELGDSALYLCASSLGAQNTGELFFGEGSRLTVL.

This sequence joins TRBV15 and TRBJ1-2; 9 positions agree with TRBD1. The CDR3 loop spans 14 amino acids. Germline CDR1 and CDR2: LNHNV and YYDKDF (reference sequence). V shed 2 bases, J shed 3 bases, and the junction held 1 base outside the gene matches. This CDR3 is CATSRRTGDYGYTF. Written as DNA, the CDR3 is TGTGCCACCAGCAGAAGGACAGGGGACTATGGCTACACCTTC.

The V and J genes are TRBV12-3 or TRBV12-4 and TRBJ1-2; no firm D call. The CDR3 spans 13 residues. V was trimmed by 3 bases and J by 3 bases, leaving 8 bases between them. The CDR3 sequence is CASSLVKHYGYTF. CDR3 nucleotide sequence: TGTGCCAGCAGTTTGGTAAAGCACTATGGCTACACCTTC.